The next 23 T cell receptor beta chains were all read from a single sample in a study of T cell responses to AZD1222 COVID-19 vaccine. TCRdb's table, derived via immunoSEQ multiplex PCR, lists solely in-frame clones and lacks some. This table has roughly 120,000 clones, 86% appearing once. The specimen was peripheral blood, collected 28 days after the second AZD1222 dose. These receptors were collected from an adult who received the AZD1222 COVID-19 vaccine.

The J gene is TRBJ2-3, the V gene TRBV7-2, with D uncertain. Per germline, CDR1 SGHTA and CDR2 FQGNSA. The ends were cut back, 6 bases at V and 3 bases at J, with 13 bases in the middle. The CDR3 has 14 residues. The CDR3, as DNA: TGTGCCAGCAGACTAAGCCCTGGAACAGATACGCAGTATTTT. It translates to CASRLSPGTDTQYF. Filled out from reference TRBV7-2 and TRBJ2-3, the complete variable domain reads GAGVSQSPSNKVTEKGKDVELRCDPISGHTALYWYRQSLGQGLEFLIYFQGNSAPDKSGLPSDRFSAERTGGSVSTLTIQRTQQEDSAVYLCASRLSPGTDTQYFGPGTRLTVL.

The chain uses TRBV6-5 and TRBJ1-6; 8 positions match TRBD1. Trimming at V came to 6 bases and at J to 5 bases, leaving 6 bases not matched to a gene. This CDR3 is 15 amino acids long. Germline lookup yields CDR1 MNHEY and CDR2 SVGAGI. This CDR3 reads CASRTDRGHNSPLHF. CDR3 coding DNA: TGTGCCAGCAGAACCGACAGGGGACATAATTCACCCCTCCACTTT.

J is TRBJ2-2 and V is TRBV12-3 or TRBV12-4, with unresolved D. This CDR3 has 13 residues. The V end was cut by 0 bases, the J end by 1 base, with 0 bases between. Here the CDR3 reads CASSLANTGELFF. CDR3 coding DNA: TGTGCCAGCAGTTTAGCGAACACCGGGGAGCTGTTTTTT.

The CDR3 sequence: CASSLSSGLHYGYTF. CDR3 bases: TGTGCCAGCAGCTTATCGTCAGGGTTGCACTATGGCTACACCTTC. This chain links TRBV7-9 with TRBJ1-2; D possibly corresponds to TRBD1 (5 bases). The CDR3 totals 15 residues. Trimming removed 2 bases at V and 3 bases at J, with 13 bases between. Germline values: CDR1 SEHNR, CDR2 FQNEAQ (reference sequence).

This chain joins TRBV18 and TRBJ1-2, with TRBD1 identical over 10 bases. Germline CDR1 is KGHSH and CDR2 is LQKENI. The CDR3 runs 15 residues. V shed 5 bases, J shed 8 bases, and the junction held 11 bases outside the gene matches. The CDR3 loop reads CASSTMSGTGEGYTF. The DNA of the CDR3 is TGTGCCAGCTCAACCATGTCCGGGACAGGGGAAGGCTACACCTTC. The full variable domain, completed using reference TRBV18 and TRBJ1-2, is NAGVMQNPRHLVRRRGQEARLRCSPMKGHSHVYWYRQLPEEGLKFMVYLQKENIIDESGMPKERFSAEFPKEGPSILRIQQVVRGDSAAYFCASSTMSGTGEGYTFGSGTRLTVV.

V usage is TRBV24-1 and J usage is TRBJ2-7; D unclear. Trimming pared 4 bases from V and 4 bases from J, leaving 10 bases between. The CDR3 length is 13 residues. In germline, CDR1 is KGHDR, CDR2 SFDVKD. The CDR3 DNA sequence: TGTGCCACCAGTGACCCCAACGATTACGAGCAGTACTTC. Amino acids: CATSDPNDYEQYF.

The genes are TRBV6-5 and TRBJ2-3; no clear D gene. Germline loops: CDR1 MNHEY, CDR2 SVGAGI. Between the trimmed V and J ends, which lost 7 bases and 2 bases, there was a span of 10 bases. This CDR3 region has 13 residues. The DNA for the CDR3 is TGTGCCAGCACATTAAGAGCCACAGATACGCAGTATTTT. This gives the protein CASTLRATDTQYF.

The J gene is TRBJ2-5, the V gene TRBV2; 8 bases are shared with TRBD1. CDR3 size: 14 residues. V gave up 5 bases and J gave up 5 bases; unmatched junction bases: 7. Germline loops: CDR1 SNHLY, CDR2 FYNNEI. DNA of the CDR3: TGTGCCAGCAGTTCGACAGGGGTGGTGGAGACCCAGTACTTC. Its translation: CASSSTGVVETQYF.

This clone was observed a handful of times. J is TRBJ2-7 and V is TRBV5-1, with TRBD1 matching 8 bases. The CDR3 length is 17 residues. After removal of 3 bases from V and 4 bases from J, the junction contained 15 bases not matched to a gene. CDR1 and CDR2 from the germline V gene are SGHRS and YFSETQ. DNA for the CDR3: TGCGCCAGCAGCTATTTTGTTACAGGGGGTGGAGGGTACGAGCAGTACTTC. It specifies CASSYFVTGGGGYEQYF.

The CDR3 reads CASSLRQVFFGNTEAFF. As DNA, the CDR3 is TGTGCCAGCAGCTTACGACAGGTGTTTTTTGGGAACACTGAAGCTTTCTTT. The chain recombines TRBV7-2 with TRBJ1-1, with a tentative D call TRBD1 (6 bases). CDR1 is SGHTA, CDR2 FQGNSA, per germline. V dropped 2 bases and J dropped 1 base, with 17 bases sitting between them. This CDR3 has 17 amino acids.

This chain links TRBV5-1 with TRBJ2-3; 13 nucleotides agree with TRBD2. Germline V lookup: CDR1 SGHRS, CDR2 YFSETQ. V shed 3 bases and J 5 bases; nucleotides not matched to a gene: 3. The length of the CDR3 is 15 residues. CDR3 sequence reads: CASSWTSGRQDTQYF. CDR3 DNA sequence: TGCGCCAGCAGCTGGACTAGCGGGAGACAAGATACGCAGTATTTT.

The rearrangement links TRBV23-1 to TRBJ2-1; D is perhaps TRBD2 (6 bases). TRBV23-1 is annotated as an ORF whose role is uncertain. The CDR3 contains 16 residues. Trimming took 4 bases from V and 8 from J, leaving 21 bases between them. CDR3 sequence (DNA): TGCGCCAGCAGTCGGCACGCGGGACCTCCTTGTGATGAGCAGTTCTTC. Protein sequence: CASSRHAGPPCDEQFF.

In its sample, this clone was seen a few times. The chain combines TRBV4-3 with TRBJ2-3, with D perhaps TRBD1 or TRBD2 (6 bases each). Germline lookup yields CDR1 LGHNA and CDR2 YSLEER. This CDR3 has 17 amino acids. The V and J ends lost 0 bases and 6 bases respectively, with 19 bases between them. The CDR3 DNA reads as TGCGCCAGCAGCCAAGAGGGGGGCGGGGCCGGACCGGATACGCAGTATTTT. Protein sequence: CASSQEGGGAGPDTQYF.

The chain links TRBV19 to TRBJ1-1, with 8 nucleotides matching TRBD1. Trimming removed 3 bases from V and 7 bases from J; junction bases left unmatched: 7. The CDR3 contains 14 residues. Germline lookup yields CDR1 LNHDA and CDR2 SQIVND (reference sequence). CDR3 nucleotides: TGTGCCAGTAGTATGGGTGACAGGGGTGATGAAGCTTTCTTT. Its protein is CASSMGDRGDEAFF.

This clone was seen at least ten times. The V gene is TRBV14, the J gene TRBJ1-5; the D gene is possibly TRBD1 (5 bases). The CDR3 has 15 residues. The germline CDR1 and CDR2 sequences are SGHDN and FVKESK. V dropped 3 bases and J dropped 0 bases, with 9 bases sitting between them. CDR3 sequence reads: CASSQQGNSNQPQHF. DNA of the CDR3: TGTGCCAGCAGCCAGCAGGGAAATAGCAATCAGCCCCAGCATTTT.

The gene calls are TRBV6-1 and TRBJ1-4, with 10 bases matching TRBD1. Per germline, CDR1 MNHNS and CDR2 SASEGT. Trimming cost V 1 base and J 7 bases; bases outside gene matches: 3. The CDR3 is 15 amino acids. The CDR3, as DNA: TGTGCCAGCAGTGAAGGACAGGGGGCGGGTGAAAAACTGTTTTTT. Protein sequence: CASSEGQGAGEKLFF.

V and J are TRBV7-9 and TRBJ1-6, with D hard to call. Trimming removed 0 bases at V and 11 bases at J, with 11 bases between. There are 14 residues in the CDR3. Germline CDR1 and CDR2: SEHNR and FQNEAQ (reference sequence). In DNA form, the CDR3 reads TGTGCCAGCAGCTTAGCGGTCAGCGGAACACCCCTCCACTTT. Translated: CASSLAVSGTPLHF.

The chain combines TRBV10-3 with TRBJ2-1; 8 bases map to TRBD1. V was clipped by 9 bases and J by 6 bases; unmatched bases: 10. Germline CDR1 and CDR2: ENHRY and SYGVKD. The CDR3 has 14 residues. CDR3 in DNA: TGTGCCATAGACGCAGGGGGCTCGGGCAATGAGCAGTTCTTC. It specifies CAIDAGGSGNEQFF.

This chain connects TRBV3-1 (or the pseudogene TRBV3-2) to TRBJ2-5; 8 bases line up with TRBD2. Germline CDR1 and CDR2: LGHDT and YNNKEL (reference sequence). V was pared by 4 bases and J by 2 bases, with 15 bases of the junction left unmatched. The CDR3 loop spans 18 amino acids. CDR3 amino acids: CASSPVVGIAGSQETQYF. CDR3 DNA sequence: TGTGCCAGCAGCCCAGTAGTGGGGATAGCGGGATCGCAAGAGACCCAGTACTTC.

The chain has TRBV27 and TRBJ1-1; D is undetermined. From germline, CDR1 is MNHEY and CDR2 SMNVEV (reference sequence). This CDR3 has 13 amino acids. Between the trimmed V and J ends, which lost 5 bases and 1 base, there was a span of 8 bases. CDR3 sequence reads: CASSLQWNTEAFF. The CDR3, as DNA: TGTGCCAGCAGTCTACAATGGAACACTGAAGCTTTCTTT.

The chain combines TRBV6-5 with TRBJ1-6, with D tentatively TRBD1 (6 bases). This CDR3 comprises 16 residues. Germline values: CDR1 MNHEY, CDR2 SVGAGI. The V gene lost 0 bases and the J gene lost 7 bases, with 13 bases spanning the gap. As DNA, the CDR3 is TGTGCCAGCAGTTACTCTCTGGACGGGACAAATTCACCCCTCCACTTT. Translated: CASSYSLDGTNSPLHF.

This clone was counted a few times. V is TRBV7-2 and J is TRBJ1-1; TRBD1 is a possible D gene (6 bases). This CDR3 is 15 amino acids long. V lost 2 bases and J 1 base, leaving 11 bases between the germline ends. Per germline, CDR1 SGHTA and CDR2 FQGNSA. CDR3 sequence reads: CASSLLNRANTEAFF. The DNA for the CDR3 is TGTGCCAGCAGCTTATTGAACAGGGCGAACACTGAAGCTTTCTTT.

The V gene is TRBV6-2 or TRBV6-3, the J gene TRBJ1-2, with D uncertain. The CDR3 consists of 14 residues. Per germline, CDR1 MNHEY and CDR2 SVGEGT. V was shortened by 5 bases and J by 5 bases, with 15 bases between the two germline ends. Here the CDR3 DNA reads TGTGCCAGCAGTGTCGCTGTATATTCGTATGGCTACACCTTC. Protein: CASSVAVYSYGYTF.